This TCR beta chain was captured in a study of OX40 agonist ivuxolimab in advanced cancers. Broadly, across the study: The costimulatory receptor OX40 (CD134) was targeted by ivuxolimab, a fully human IgG2 agonistic monoclonal antibody. Intravenous ivuxolimab was administered to patients every 2 weeks at six dose levels: 0.01, 0.1, 0.3, 1.5, 3 and 10 mg/kg. Partial responses were achieved by three dose-escalation patients, of whom one had hepatocellular carcinoma and two had cutaneous melanoma. The paper covers the monotherapy dose-escalation part of the phase I ivuxolimab trial, which included N ≈ 50 patients. Patients were allowed to have had prior anti-PD-1, anti-PD-L1 or anti-CTLA-4 therapy, and 30% to 40% of the dose-escalation patients had previously received checkpoint inhibitors. In the dose-escalation cohort, around four fifths of patients were male, and the mean age was about 55 years, with a range of about 23 to 85. Peripheral TCRbeta sequencing aimed to test whether ivuxolimab altered TCR sequence diversity and caused clonal T-cell expansion. Of the roughly 51 dose-escalation patients, hepatocellular carcinoma was present in about 20, melanoma in roughly 15, renal cell carcinoma in 9 and head and neck cancer in 9.

For sequencing of the TCRbeta CDR3 region, genomic DNA was extracted from the sorted cells. The immunoSEQ Assay was used to sequence the TCRbeta CDR3 regions. The source is immuneACCESS, and TCRdb retained only in-frame sequences with V and J called. Part of the clones is not carried over; for the studies checked, unresolved V genes explain less than half of this, and the remainder is unexplained. The sample profile shows over 50,000 clones; roughly 80% of them were found once. The leading ten clones occupy approximately 4.1% of the sample. In the case of this clone: Its antigen is currently not known. Base quality data are lacking; no much larger clone is found one base away.

What the authors observed across the whole study: In partial responders in the 0.1-3.0 mg/kg groups, normalized peripheral clonal expansion was found to be among the lowest, especially among CD8+ T cells. Antigen specificity was not determined for the clonally expanded peripheral T cells. Low levels of normalized T-cell clonal expansion were also seen in some patients who did not respond. On average, CD8+ T cells showed more expanded clones than CD4+ T cells after ivuxolimab. At doses of 0.1 to 3.0 mg/kg, clonal expansion of both CD4+ and CD8+ blood T cells was observed from baseline to week 6.

Patients with a history of autoimmune disease or receiving systemic immunosuppression were excluded from the trial. Peripheral blood for TCR sequencing was drawn from every dose cohort at baseline, at cycle 4 day 1 and at cycle 7 day 1. The samples were drawn from a first-in-human, open-label, multicenter phase I dose-escalation trial of ivuxolimab. Adults with locally advanced or metastatic melanoma, renal cell carcinoma, hepatocellular carcinoma or head and neck squamous cell carcinoma were enrolled in the trial. CD4+ and CD8+ T cells were sorted separately from peripheral blood before TCR sequencing. CDR1 LGHNA and CDR2 YSLEER are derived from the germline V gene. The CDR3 has 12 amino acids, counting the end cysteine and phenylalanine. Here the CDR3 DNA is all that survives: 36 bases in frame from base 1. Cut back by 6 bases and 11 bases, the V and J ends lie 14 bases apart.

Rearrangement joined TRBV4-3 to TRBJ2-1; TRBD2 is perhaps the D gene, given 7 matching bases. The starting material was CD4+ or CD8+ T cells sorted from blood, obtained in a trial of the OX40 agonist ivuxolimab. The sequence was obtained from an adult with an advanced solid tumor such as melanoma, head and neck, liver or kidney cancer. The CDR3 protein: CASSGGGGQQFF. The DNA sequence is TGCGCCAGCAGTGGCGGCGGGGGCCAGCAGTTCTTC.